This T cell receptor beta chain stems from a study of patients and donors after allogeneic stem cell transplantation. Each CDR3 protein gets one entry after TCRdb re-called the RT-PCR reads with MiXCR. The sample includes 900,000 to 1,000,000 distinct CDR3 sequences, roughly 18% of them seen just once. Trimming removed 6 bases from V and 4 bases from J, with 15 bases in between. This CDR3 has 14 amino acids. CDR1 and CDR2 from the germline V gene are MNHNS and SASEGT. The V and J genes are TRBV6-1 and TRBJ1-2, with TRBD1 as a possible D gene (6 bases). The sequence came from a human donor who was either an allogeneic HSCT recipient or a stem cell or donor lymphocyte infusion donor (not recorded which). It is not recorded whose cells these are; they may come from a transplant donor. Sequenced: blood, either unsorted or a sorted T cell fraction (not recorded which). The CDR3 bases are TGTGCCAGCAGAGACAATACAGGGTTCTATGGCTACACCTTC. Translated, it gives CASRDNTGFYGYTF.